This T cell receptor (beta chain) was documented in a study of control samples from healthy donors and cancer patients. V gave up 1 base and J gave up 5 bases; unmatched junction bases: 12. The CDR3 is made up of 16 amino acids. CDR1 and CDR2 from the germline V gene are SQVTM and ANQGSEA. The data were produced by immunoSEQ multiplex PCR, yet TCRdb's version contains in-frame clones alone and is incomplete. Of more than 50,000 clones in the sample, around 96% were seen once. The clonotype originates from a woman younger than 30 in good health. V usage is TRBV29-1 and J usage is TRBJ2-3; 7 positions agree with TRBD1. The sample consisted of blood. The CDR3 sequence: CSVEGGDSPQEDTQYF. In nucleotides, the CDR3 is TGCAGCGTTGAAGGAGGGGACAGCCCCCAGGAAGATACGCAGTATTTT.